This T cell receptor beta chain was found in a study of blood T cell repertoires in COVID-19. Study context: The samples span acute and convalescent COVID-19 from the United States, Italy and Spain.

This clone was seen just once. The authors' processing: The assay estimated nucleated cells by amplifying reference gene primers. Repertoires were generated with immunoSEQ multiplex PCR, while TCRdb's copy carries only in-frame clones and drops some. V, J and clone size were drawn from that table, and D and trimming were deduced from the DNA. Here the sample spans about 88,000 clones, 72% being singletons. The CDR3 runs 14 residues. Germline V CDR1 and CDR2: KGHDR, SFDVKD. V was cut by 5 bases and J by 1 base, with 10 bases left in between. This chain joins TRBV24-1 and TRBJ1-1, with no clear D. This receptor was identified in a woman in her sixties in a cohort sampled during active or convalescent COVID-19. The material sequenced was peripheral blood. In DNA, the CDR3 is TGTGCCACCAGTGCCCTTGGGAGGAACACTGAAGCTTTCTTT. Translation gives CATSALGRNTEAFF.